A selection of T cell receptor beta chains follows, all from one sample in a study of blood T cell repertoires in COVID-19. Assay used: immunoSEQ multiplex PCR; TCRdb lists only in-frame clones, some missing. The table records 250,000 or so clones, 86% of them present only once. Sequencing was carried out using peripheral blood. Receptors originate from a woman in her twenties or thirties with active or convalescent COVID-19. Both conserved end residues are part of each CDR3. Each record gives: V gene, J gene, CDR3 protein.

>TRBV28|TRBJ1-3
CASSPGTWGNTIYF
>TRBV7-9|TRBJ2-7
CASSPQGQAAF
>TRBV10-3|TRBJ2-3
CAAGGRGTDTQYF
>TRBV24-1|TRBJ1-5
CATSDKTGVQPQHF
>TRBV19|TRBJ2-5
CASSISERGTQYF
>TRBV4-2|TRBJ2-1
CASSPGLHNEQFF
>TRBV5-4|TRBJ1-6
CASSFDSSYNSPLHF
>TRBV15|TRBJ1-2
CATSHEWGQGYGYTF
>TRBV5-6|TRBJ1-1
CASSMPQGRNTEAFF
>TRBV2|TRBJ1-6
CASSLTGYNSPLHF
>TRBV9|TRBJ1-1
CASSPATGTEAFF
>TRBV4-2|TRBJ1-4
CASSLSGEAEILFF
>TRBV28|TRBJ1-1
CASFPPKGQGETEAFF
>TRBV5-1|TRBJ1-4
CASSPVTGTNEKLFF
>TRBV12-1|TRBJ1-6
CASSFSGKLAIGSPLHF
>TRBV7-2|TRBJ1-1
CASTPSGNTEAFF
>TRBV27|TRBJ1-6
CASSSGYNSPLHF
>TRBV5-1|TRBJ2-5
CASSFSSGPRETQYF
>TRBV6-5|TRBJ1-1
CASSYSIQEGRAFF
>TRBV6-2/TRBV6-3|TRBJ2-3
CASSSLRAVLLDTQYF
>TRBV30|TRBJ1-2
CACPLSGSYGYTF
>TRBV4-3|TRBJ1-6
CASSQDGTGLALHF